These 17 T cell receptor beta chains were sequenced from one sample in a study of T cell responses to AZD1222 COVID-19 vaccine. Using immunoSEQ multiplex PCR, the repertoire was profiled, and TCRdb retains in-frame clones only, with some absent. The sample includes fewer than 150,000 clones, around 92% seen only once; the top ten take 4% to 4.5%. The sequenced sample was peripheral blood, obtained on day 0 of AZD1222 vaccination. The receptors derive from an adult in good health.

The chain combines TRBV12-5 with TRBJ2-3; TRBD2 aligns across 8 bases. This CDR3 region has 14 residues. V was pared by 7 bases and J by 1 base, with 4 bases of the junction left unmatched. Germline CDR1 reads LGHNT; CDR2 reads FRNRAP. In DNA, the CDR3 is TGTGCTAGTGATGGGCGGGGGGGCACAGATACGCAGTATTTT. Translated: CASDGRGGTDTQYF.

The genes are TRBV28 and TRBJ1-2; unclear D gene. The CDR3 contains 13 residues. Germline CDR1 MDHEN, CDR2 SYDVKM. The V end was cut by 3 bases, the J end by 3 bases, with 8 bases between. Written as DNA, the CDR3 is TGTGCCAGCAGTTTTTCCCGAGACTATGGCTACACCTTC. This encodes CASSFSRDYGYTF.

This clone has only one observation. J is TRBJ1-4 and V is TRBV6-6, with 7 positions matching TRBD1. There are 17 residues in the CDR3. The germline V gene has CDR1 MNHNY and CDR2 SVGAGI (reference sequence). J lost 1 base, V lost 5 bases, and 10 bases had no gene match. Here the CDR3 DNA reads TGTGCCAGCAGTCCTACTACAGGGGAGGGAACTAATGAAAAACTGTTTTTT. It encodes CASSPTTGEGTNEKLFF.

V is TRBV28 and J is TRBJ1-1; no clear D. CDR3 size: 14 residues. V was pared by 9 bases and J by 3 bases, with 17 bases between. The germline V gene encodes CDR1 MDHEN and CDR2 SYDVKM. CDR3 region: CASRSAGWDTEAFF. The CDR3 region has the DNA TGTGCCAGTAGATCCGCGGGGTGGGACACTGAAGCTTTCTTT.

V usage is TRBV11-2 and J usage is TRBJ2-1; the match to TRBD2 covers 10 bases. Germline assignment: CDR1 SGHAT and CDR2 FQNNGV. The CDR3 is made up of 15 amino acids. The J segment lost 1 base and the V segment lost 6 bases, leaving 3 bases of the junction unmatched. This CDR3 is CASRRLAGSYNEQFF. CDR3 bases: TGTGCCAGCAGACGACTAGCGGGTTCCTACAATGAGCAGTTCTTC. Drawing the rest from reference TRBV11-2 and TRBJ2-1, the complete variable domain is EAGVAQSPRYKIIEKRQSVAFWCNPISGHATLYWYQQILGQGPKLLIQFQNNGVVDDSQLPKDRFSAERLKGVDSTLKIQPAKLEDSAVYLCASRRLAGSYNEQFFGPGTRLTVL.

This chain connects TRBV9 to TRBJ1-2, with unresolved D. The CDR3 has 14 amino acids. V was clipped by 4 bases and J by 4 bases, with 14 bases between them. CDR1 SGDLS and CDR2 YYNGEE come from the germline V gene. The CDR3 is CASSSAGLGYGYTF. The CDR3 DNA is TGTGCCAGCAGCTCAGCCGGACTCGGCTATGGCTACACCTTC.

The J gene is TRBJ1-1, the V gene TRBV2; 12 bases line up with TRBD1. The CDR3 consists of 14 residues. V was clipped by 6 bases and J by 4 bases; unmatched bases: 3. The germline CDR1 and CDR2 sequences are SNHLY and FYNNEI. CDR3 residues: CASRGQGAGTEAFF. CDR3 bases: TGTGCCAGCAGGGGACAGGGGGCGGGCACTGAAGCTTTCTTT.

J is TRBJ2-1 and V is TRBV5-1, with TRBD2 as a possible D gene (6 bases). Per germline, CDR1 SGHRS and CDR2 YFSETQ. The V and J ends lost 1 base and 7 bases respectively, with 12 bases between them. This CDR3 has 14 amino acids. The CDR3 coding sequence is TGCGCCAGCAGCTTGTACCTCCGGGGGAATGAGCAGTTCTTC. This codes for CASSLYLRGNEQFF.

The V gene is TRBV2, the J gene TRBJ2-7; no clear D gene. This CDR3 has 14 amino acids. Trimming took 7 bases from V and 0 from J, leaving 13 bases between them. CDR1 and CDR2 (germline): SNHLY, FYNNEI. The DNA for the CDR3 is TGTGCCAGCAAGGGTAGGGTTTCCTCCTACGAGCAGTACTTC. Protein: CASKGRVSSYEQYF.

This rearrangement joins TRBV23-1 to TRBJ1-2; tentatively, D is TRBD1 (5 bases). TRBV23-1 is identified as an open reading frame with a role that is uncertain. This CDR3 has 17 residues. V was pared by 2 bases and J by 2 bases, with 18 bases between. The CDR3 coding sequence is TGCGCCAGCAGTCAAAGAGGCTCCCCGGGGGAGAACTATGGCTACACCTTC. It codes for CASSQRGSPGENYGYTF.

This chain joins TRBV6-2 or TRBV6-3 and TRBJ1-5; D not resolved. The CDR3 extends over 12 amino acids. Per germline, CDR1 MNHEY and CDR2 SVGEGT. With 5 bases removed from V and 4 bases from J, the gap between germline ends came to 6 bases. The CDR3 protein is CASSRVNQPQHF. The CDR3 nucleotides are TGTGCCAGCAGTCGGGTAAATCAGCCCCAGCATTTT.

The J gene is TRBJ2-3, the V gene TRBV5-1; 10 nucleotides match TRBD2. The CDR3 consists of 15 residues. Unmatched junction bases numbered 1, after V lost 1 base and J lost 2 bases. The germline gives CDR1 SGHRS, CDR2 YFSETQ. The CDR3 DNA follows: TGCGCCAGCAGCTTGACTAGCGGGAACACAGATACGCAGTATTTT. Protein product: CASSLTSGNTDTQYF.

This sequence joins TRBV3-1 (or the pseudogene TRBV3-2) and TRBJ2-7; 8 bases line up with TRBD1. Germline-derived CDR1 and CDR2 are LGHDT and YNNKEL (reference sequence). J was trimmed by 5 bases and V by 4 bases; bases with no gene match: 13. The CDR3 runs 16 residues. The CDR3 coding sequence is TGTGCCAGCAGCCCCGGACAGGGATTCACAACAGACGAGCAGTACTTC. It is translated as CASSPGQGFTTDEQYF.

The rearrangement links TRBV28 to TRBJ1-5; D not certain. V was shortened by 5 bases and J by 6 bases, with 11 bases between the two germline ends. Germline V lookup: CDR1 MDHEN, CDR2 SYDVKM. This CDR3 has 13 amino acids. CDR3 in amino acids: CASSPPPGQPQHF. In DNA form, the CDR3 reads TGTGCCAGCAGTCCTCCCCCCGGTCAGCCCCAGCATTTT.

V is TRBV18 and J is TRBJ2-7, with 8 nucleotides matching TRBD1. CDR1 and CDR2 (germline): KGHSH, LQKENI. The V and J ends lost 5 bases and 0 bases, in that order; junction bases with no gene match: 6. The CDR3 sequence is 15 residues long. The CDR3 protein is CASSERTGNSYEQYF. The CDR3 coding sequence is TGTGCCAGCTCAGAAAGGACAGGGAACTCCTACGAGCAGTACTTC.

The rearrangement uses TRBV28 and TRBJ1-2; D not resolved. CDR1 and CDR2 from the germline V gene are MDHEN and SYDVKM. The CDR3 contains 16 residues. Trimming took 3 bases from V and 4 from J, leaving 18 bases between them. The CDR3 loop reads CASSFNPPARTYGYTF. The CDR3 region has the DNA TGTGCCAGCAGTTTTAACCCACCGGCGCGGACCTATGGCTACACCTTC.

This clone was detected once. The chain has TRBV6-5 and TRBJ1-6; tentative D call: TRBD1 (6 bases). The V gene's germline CDR1 is MNHEY and CDR2 SVGAGI. This CDR3 region has 16 residues. V lost 4 bases to trimming and J lost 8 bases, with 18 bases between them. CDR3 sequence reads: CASSSTGTPRYSPLHF. The CDR3 DNA is TGTGCCAGCAGTTCCACCGGGACACCCCGTTATTCACCCCTCCACTTT.